The clone carrying this TCR beta chain was counted ten times or more. Its antigen is currently unknown. Trimming took off 0 bases at V and 5 bases at J, with 8 bases between the two ends. Germline CDR1 SGHTA, CDR2 FQGNSA. The CDR3 runs 14 residues. The authors prepared the TCRbeta library with unique molecular identifiers. Each CDR3 protein is one row after TCRdb ran MiXCR on the PCR reads. The table shows 350,000 to 500,000 distinct CDR3 sequences, with about 45% occurring only once. This specimen comes from a study of T-cell reconstitution after alpha-beta-depleted transplantation in children. Study conclusions and caveats: The origin of alpha-beta T cells about two months after transplant was reportedly several hundred expanded graft clones. Newly produced T cells mostly provided counts and TCRbeta diversity after one year, as hyperexpanded clones declined. Day-60 TCRbeta diversity that was high in some patients was derived from surviving recipient T cells and thymic progenitors.

This receptor was obtained from a girl aged 2 to 10 with aplastic anemia, due to receive a stem cell transplant. The material was PBMCs, obtained before TCRalphabeta/CD19-depleted stem cell transplant. The V call is TRBV7-2, the J call TRBJ2-4; tentatively, D is TRBD1 (6 bases). The CDR3 loop reads CASSLAAGENIQYF. As DNA, the CDR3 is TGTGCCAGCAGCTTAGCGGCAGGGGAAAACATTCAGTACTTC.